This T cell receptor (beta chain) was sequenced in a study of blood T cell repertoires in COVID-19. From germline, CDR1 is LNHDA and CDR2 SQIVND (reference sequence). V was clipped by 1 base and J by 10 bases; unmatched bases: 10. There are 15 residues in the CDR3. The repertoire was sequenced with immunoSEQ multiplex PCR; TCRdb's copy has only in-frame clones and lacks some. The sample has about 68,000 clones; 70% to 90% are singletons. The sequence derives from a woman aged 45-65 years with COVID-19, enrolled during active disease. The gene calls are TRBV19 and TRBJ2-1; the match to TRBD2 covers 7 bases. The material sequenced was peripheral blood. For the CDR3, the DNA is TGTGCCAGTAGTATAGGGGGAGGGCCGAGTCGGGAGCAGTTCTTC. It specifies CASSIGGGPSREQFF.